This T cell receptor beta chain was recorded in a study of T cell repertoires in cytomegalovirus infection (dated by TCRdb to the late 2010s). Turning to the overall study: The HLA type of each donor mattered for the analysis, because public TCR beta signatures pointed to carriage of CMV infection along with the matching HLA type.

The germline V gene (reference sequence) sets CDR1 to LNHDA and CDR2 to SQIVND. The CDR3 starts with the cysteine, ends with the phenylalanine, and has 15 residues. Only the CDR3 DNA stays, 45 bases, in frame from base 1. Relative to germline, V is 2 bases shorter and J is 0 bases shorter, with 10 bases between their ends. This clonotype was counted only a few times. Its antigen is not yet known. No per-base quality is available; no much larger clone lies one base away. The sample was run on an Illumina HiSeq 1500. TCRdb applied fastp at Q25 and MiXCR to the public reads, then kept only in-frame beta chains. Every distinct CDR3 protein forms one entry, paired with its most common genes and DNA. The sample records a few hundred thousand distinct CDR3 sequences, 15% to 20% of which are singletons. The top ten clonotypes cover around half of the sample. Overall results and qualifications from the work: In the ex vivo response, HLA-C-restricted CMV-specific TCR beta clonotypes were dominant, and in two of eight donors the single most frequent clonotype came from this HLA-C-restricted group. In both this cohort and an independent cohort of a few hundred donors, the cumulative frequency of public TCR beta family members distinguished carriers of CMV infection plus the relevant HLA type.

This TCR came from a human donor in good health (CMV status not recorded). Some clones in this sample may be carry-over from other donors' samples. This receptor chain uses TRBV19 and TRBJ1-1, with no confidently assigned D gene. Material for sequencing was CD8+ T cells from PBMCs. CDR3 region: CASSITGSMNTEAFF. The nucleotide sequence reads TGTGCCAGTAGTATAACTGGCAGCATGAACACTGAAGCTTTCTTT. Full variable domain (CDR3 extended with the reference TRBV19 and TRBJ1-1 proteins): DGGITQSPKYLFRKEGQNVTLSCEQNLNHDAMYWYRQDPGQGLRLIYYSQIVNDFQKGDIAEGYSVSREKKESFPLTVTSAQKNPTAFYLCASSITGSMNTEAFFGQGTRLTVV.